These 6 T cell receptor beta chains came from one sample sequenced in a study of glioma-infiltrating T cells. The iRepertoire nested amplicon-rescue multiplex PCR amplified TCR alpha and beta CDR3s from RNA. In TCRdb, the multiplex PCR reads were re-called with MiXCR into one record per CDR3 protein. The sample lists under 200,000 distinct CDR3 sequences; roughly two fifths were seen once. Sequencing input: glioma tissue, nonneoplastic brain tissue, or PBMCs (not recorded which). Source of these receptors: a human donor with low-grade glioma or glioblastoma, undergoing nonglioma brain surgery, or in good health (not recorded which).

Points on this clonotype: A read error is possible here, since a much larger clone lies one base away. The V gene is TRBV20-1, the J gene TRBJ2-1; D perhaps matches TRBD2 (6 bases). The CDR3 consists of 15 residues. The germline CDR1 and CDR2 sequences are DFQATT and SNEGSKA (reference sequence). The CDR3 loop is CSTSKPGEPYNEQFF. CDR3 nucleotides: TGCAGTACTAGTAAGCCGGGAGAACCCTACAATGAGCAGTTCTTC.

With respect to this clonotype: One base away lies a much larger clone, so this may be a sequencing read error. Written as DNA, the CDR3 is TGCAGCGTTCAACCTGCCTCTGGAAACACCGTATATTTT. It yields the protein CSVQPASGNTVYF. The genes are TRBV29-1 and TRBJ1-3, with unresolved D. This CDR3 is built from 13 residues. Germline V gene data show CDR1 as SQVTM and CDR2 as ANQGSEA.

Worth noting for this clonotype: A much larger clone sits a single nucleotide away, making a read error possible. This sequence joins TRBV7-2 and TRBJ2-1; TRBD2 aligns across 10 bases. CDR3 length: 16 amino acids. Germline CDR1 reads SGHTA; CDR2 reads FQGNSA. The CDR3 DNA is TGTGCCAGCATCTTAGGTTCTAGCGGGAGTGAGGATGAGCAGTTCTTC. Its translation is CASILGSSGSEDEQFF.

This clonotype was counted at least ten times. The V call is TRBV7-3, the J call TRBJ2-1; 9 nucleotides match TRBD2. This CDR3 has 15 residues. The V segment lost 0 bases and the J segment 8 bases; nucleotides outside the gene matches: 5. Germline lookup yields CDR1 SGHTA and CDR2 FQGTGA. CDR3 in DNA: TGTGCCAGCAGCTTAACACTAGCGGGTTATGATGAGCAGTTCTTC. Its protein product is CASSLTLAGYDEQFF.

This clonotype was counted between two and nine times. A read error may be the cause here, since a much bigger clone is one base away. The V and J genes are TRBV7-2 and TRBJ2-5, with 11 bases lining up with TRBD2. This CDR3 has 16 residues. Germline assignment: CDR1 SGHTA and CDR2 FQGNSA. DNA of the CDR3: TGTGCCAGCAGCCGGGCCGGGACTAGCGGAGAAGAGACCAAGTACTTC. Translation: CASSRAGTSGEETKYF.

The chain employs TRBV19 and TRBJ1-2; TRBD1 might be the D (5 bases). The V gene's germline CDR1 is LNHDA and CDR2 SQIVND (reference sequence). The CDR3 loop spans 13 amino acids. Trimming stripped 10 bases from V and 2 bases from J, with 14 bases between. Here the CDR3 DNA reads TGTGCCATTCCAATGGGGGACAACTATGGCTACACCTTC. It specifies CAIPMGDNYGYTF.